These 9 T cell receptor beta chains share one sample of origin, sequenced in a study of blood T cell repertoires in COVID-19. TCRdb's copy holds only in-frame clones and misses some; the assay was immunoSEQ multiplex PCR. This sample has 95,000 to 100,000 clones, with 80% to 95% found just once. The sample comprised peripheral blood. These receptors came from a man between 45 and 60 years old with active COVID-19.

The chain carries TRBV5-1 and TRBJ1-4, with D tentatively TRBD1 (5 bases). CDR3 length: 16 amino acids. From germline, CDR1 is SGHRS and CDR2 YFSETQ. V dropped 4 bases and J dropped 9 bases, with 22 bases sitting between them. The CDR3 region has the DNA TGCGCCAGCAGCCCGGGAGGGACGGACGGGCATCAAAAACTGTTTTTT. As protein: CASSPGGTDGHQKLFF. The whole variable domain, filled in from reference TRBV5-1 and TRBJ1-4, reads KAGVTQTPRYLIKTRGQQVTLSCSPISGHRSVSWYQQTPGQGLQFLFEYFSETQRNKGNFPGRFSGRQFSNSRSEMNVSTLELGDSALYLCASSPGGTDGHQKLFFGSGTQLSVL.

This rearrangement joins TRBV7-6 to TRBJ2-2; no definite D call. Trimming took off 4 bases at V and 2 bases at J, with 8 bases between the two ends. CDR3 size: 14 residues. Germline lookup yields CDR1 SGHVS and CDR2 FNYEAQ. DNA of the CDR3: TGTGCCAGCAGCTCAACGCGAAACACCGGGGAGCTGTTTTTT. Amino acids: CASSSTRNTGELFF.

This chain links TRBV12-3 or TRBV12-4 with TRBJ1-6; D gene uncertain. The V end lost 1 base, the J end lost 9 bases, and 7 bases lay between the germline ends. The CDR3 runs to 13 residues. The CDR3 region is CASSLEAGSPLHF. For the CDR3, the DNA is TGTGCCAGCAGTTTAGAGGCAGGTTCACCCCTCCACTTT.

The DNA for the CDR3 is TGTGCCAGTAGTATAGAAGCTTCTGGGGCCAACGTCCTGACTTTC. Its protein is CASSIEASGANVLTF. The V call is TRBV19, the J call TRBJ2-6, with D hard to call. V was shortened by 0 bases and J by 1 base, with 4 bases between the two germline ends. Germline CDR1 and CDR2: LNHDA and SQIVND (reference sequence). This CDR3 region has 15 residues.

The rearrangement joins TRBV2 to TRBJ1-5; D perhaps matches TRBD1 (5 bases). The CDR3 sequence is 15 residues long. Trimming removed 5 bases from V and 2 bases from J, with 13 bases in between. Germline assignment: CDR1 SNHLY and CDR2 FYNNEI. The CDR3 loop is CASSITGVGNQPQHF. The CDR3, as DNA: TGTGCCAGCAGTATTACAGGTGTAGGCAATCAGCCCCAGCATTTT.

The rearrangement links TRBV7-6 to TRBJ2-1; TRBD2 matches at 11 bases. Germline V gene data show CDR1 as SGHVS and CDR2 as FNYEAQ. The CDR3 extends over 16 amino acids. With V trimmed by 3 bases and J by 0 bases, 1 base remained unmatched. The CDR3 nucleotides read TGTGCCAGCAGCTTGACTAGCGGGGTCTCCTACAATGAGCAGTTCTTC. The encoded protein is CASSLTSGVSYNEQFF.

The J gene is TRBJ1-2, the V gene TRBV4-2; 7 bases agree with TRBD1. CDR3 size: 17 residues. Looked up from germline, CDR1 is LGHNA and CDR2 is YNFKEQ. Trimming took 0 bases from V and 4 from J; bases not matched to a gene: 11. CDR3 in amino acids: CASSQDGPRDRVYGYTF. DNA for the CDR3: TGTGCCAGCAGCCAAGATGGTCCCCGGGACAGAGTCTATGGCTACACCTTC.

The V gene is TRBV11-2, the J gene TRBJ1-1; the D gene is possibly TRBD1 (6 bases). The CDR3 extends over 15 amino acids. V lost 1 base and J lost 4, with 13 bases in between. Germline V gives CDR1 SGHAT, CDR2 FQNNGV. DNA of the CDR3: TGTGCCAGCAGCTTAGTCGCAGGGGTGAGCACTGAAGCTTTCTTT. Amino acids: CASSLVAGVSTEAFF.

The chain uses TRBV5-1 and TRBJ1-1; D is possibly TRBD1 (5 bases). Germline V gene lookup returns CDR1 SGHRS and CDR2 YFSETQ. The length of the CDR3 is 15 residues. Trimming shortened V by 6 bases and J by 1 base, and 16 bases separated the two germline ends. CDR3 in amino acids: CASTSGGTANTEAFF. The CDR3 coding sequence is TGCGCCAGCACCAGCGGAGGGACGGCGAACACTGAAGCTTTCTTT.